This T cell receptor (beta chain) was identified during a study of cytomegalovirus exposure and HLA in healthy donors. Study-wide findings and caveats: Associated with cytomegalovirus, according to the listing, were fewer than 200 TCR beta chains.

To note about this clone: The antigen remains undetermined.

Germline values: CDR1 MGHRA, CDR2 YSYEKL. V lost 4 bases, J lost 2 bases, and 11 bases lay in between. This CDR3 has 14 residues. Sequencing was performed with immunoSEQ multiplex PCR; in TCRdb, only in-frame clones are kept and a portion is missing. The repertoire holds roughly 47,000 clones, with approximately 93% as singletons. The chain is built from TRBV4-1 and TRBJ1-1; the D is unclear. The receptor was isolated from a woman under 30 in good health and CMV-seronegative. The sample comprised PBMCs. CDR3 DNA sequence: TGCGCCAGCAGCCCTCTAGGTATAAACACTGAAGCTTTCTTT. Translation: CASSPLGINTEAFF.